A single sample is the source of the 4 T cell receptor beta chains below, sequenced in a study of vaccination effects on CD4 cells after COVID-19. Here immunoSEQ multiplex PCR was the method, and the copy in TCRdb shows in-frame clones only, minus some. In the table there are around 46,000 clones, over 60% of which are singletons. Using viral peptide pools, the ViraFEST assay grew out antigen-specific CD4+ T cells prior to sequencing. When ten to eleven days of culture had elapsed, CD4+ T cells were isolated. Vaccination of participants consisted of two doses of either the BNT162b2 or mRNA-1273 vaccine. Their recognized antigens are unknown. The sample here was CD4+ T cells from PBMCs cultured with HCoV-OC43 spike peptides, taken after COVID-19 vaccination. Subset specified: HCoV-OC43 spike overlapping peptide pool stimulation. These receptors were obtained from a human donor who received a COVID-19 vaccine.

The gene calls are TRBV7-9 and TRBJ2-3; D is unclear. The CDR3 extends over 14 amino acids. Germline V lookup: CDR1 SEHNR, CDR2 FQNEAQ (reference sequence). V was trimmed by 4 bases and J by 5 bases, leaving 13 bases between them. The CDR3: CASSWGLRGDTQYF. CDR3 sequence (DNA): TGTGCCAGCAGCTGGGGTCTCAGAGGAGATACGCAGTATTTT.

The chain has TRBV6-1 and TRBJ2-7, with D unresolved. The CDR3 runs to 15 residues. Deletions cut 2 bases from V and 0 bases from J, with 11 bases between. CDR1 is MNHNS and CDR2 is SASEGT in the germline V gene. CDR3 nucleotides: TGTGCCAGCAGTGAACCCAATACATACTCCTACGAGCAGTACTTC. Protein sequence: CASSEPNTYSYEQYF.

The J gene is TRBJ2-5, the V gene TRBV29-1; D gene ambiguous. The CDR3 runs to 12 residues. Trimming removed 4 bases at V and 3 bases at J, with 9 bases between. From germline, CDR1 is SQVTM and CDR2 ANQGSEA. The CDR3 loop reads CSVGSGEETQYF. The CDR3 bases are TGCAGCGTTGGGTCTGGGGAAGAGACCCAGTACTTC.

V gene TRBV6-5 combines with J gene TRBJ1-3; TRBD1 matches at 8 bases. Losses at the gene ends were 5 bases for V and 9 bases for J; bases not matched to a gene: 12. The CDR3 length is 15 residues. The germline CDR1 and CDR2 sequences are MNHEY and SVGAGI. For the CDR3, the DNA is TGTGCCAGCAGTCAGGGGGCAGCCCAACGGGGCACCATATATTTT. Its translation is CASSQGAAQRGTIYF.